This T cell receptor (beta chain) was profiled in a study of T cell responses to AZD1222 COVID-19 vaccine. General study results and limits: The CD4 TCRs associated with vaccination extended across spike and predominated at 160-218 and 743-854. Close to half of spike-specific TCRs reportedly recognize unmutated variant regions. White British donors predominated, females outnumbered males, and clonal diversity was possibly underestimated. Sampling that yielded the repertoires occurred only after the peak T cell response.

Clones were sequenced by immunoSEQ multiplex PCR, and TCRdb holds only the in-frame ones, with some missing. The data show 85,000 to 130,000 clones, with 93% seen just once and 5% held by the top ten. The CDR3 consists of 15 residues. CDR1 is KGHSH and CDR2 is LQKENI in the germline V gene. J lost 4 bases, V lost 4 bases, and 3 bases had no gene match. Turning to this clone: Its target is unknown.

This TCR was recovered from an adult in good health. The specimen comprised peripheral blood, sampled on day 0 of AZD1222 vaccination. The rearrangement links TRBV18 to TRBJ2-1; 11 nucleotides match TRBD2. CDR3 nucleotide sequence: TGTGCCAGCTCACAGACTAGCGGGACATACAATGAGCAGTTCTTC. Translating it yields CASSQTSGTYNEQFF. Variable domain in full (rest from reference TRBV18 and TRBJ2-1): NAGVMQNPRHLVRRRGQEARLRCSPMKGHSHVYWYRQLPEEGLKFMVYLQKENIIDESGMPKERFSAEFPKEGPSILRIQQVVRGDSAAYFCASSQTSGTYNEQFFGPGTRLTVL.